The 26 T cell receptor beta chains reported below all come from one sample, sequenced in a study of blood T cells in healthy people across ages. For the second PCR, which ran for roughly 6 to 12 cycles, a sample-barcoded 5' primer and a J-beta primer mix were used. TCRdb re-analysed the 5' RACE reads in MiXCR, keeping a single row per CDR3 protein. The data hold 1.5 million to 2 million distinct CDR3 sequences, with roughly 30% observed a single time. Sequencing was performed on blood. The source is a woman under 40 in good health.

This clonotype turned up a few times. The chain combines TRBV28 with TRBJ1-1; D is possibly TRBD1 (5 bases). The germline CDR1 and CDR2 sequences are MDHEN and SYDVKM. The germline V and J ends were trimmed by 6 bases and 4 bases, with 27 bases remaining between them. The CDR3 spans 18 residues. The CDR3 coding sequence is TGTGCCAGCAGCCCCCGGGGGGTGGGAAGGTCCTGGGGCACTGAAGCTTTCTTT. It translates to CASSPRGVGRSWGTEAFF.

The rearrangement uses TRBV12-3 or TRBV12-4 and TRBJ2-1; 9 nucleotides align to TRBD2. J gave up 1 base and V 3 bases, and 7 bases lay outside the gene matches. This CDR3 has 17 residues. The CDR3 DNA is TGTGCCAGCAGTTTCGGGAGCGGGAGGAGGTCCTACAATGAGCAGTTCTTC. Its translation: CASSFGSGRRSYNEQFF.

This clonotype was seen more than once but under ten times. J is TRBJ1-5 and V is TRBV6-5; D possibly corresponds to TRBD1 (5 bases). Deletions cut 5 bases from V and 0 bases from J, with 14 bases between. CDR1 and CDR2 (germline): MNHEY, SVGAGI. This CDR3 region has 16 residues. Here the CDR3 reads CASSLTGDGSNQPQHF. The DNA for the CDR3 is TGTGCCAGCAGTCTTACGGGGGACGGTAGCAATCAGCCCCAGCATTTT.

As concerns this clonotype: This may arise from a read error, as a much more abundant clone is one base away. V is TRBV5-1 and J is TRBJ2-7; a weak D match, TRBD2 (6 bases). V lost 0 bases and J lost 2, with 12 bases in between. Germline loops: CDR1 SGHRS, CDR2 YFSETQ. CDR3 length equals 15 residues. The CDR3, as DNA: TGCGCCAGCAGCTTGGGTGGCGGGATAGCCTACGAGCAGTACTTC. Translation gives CASSLGGGIAYEQYF. Complete variable domain (other parts from reference TRBV5-1 and TRBJ2-7): KAGVTQTPRYLIKTRGQQVTLSCSPISGHRSVSWYQQTPGQGLQFLFEYFSETQRNKGNFPGRFSGRQFSNSRSEMNVSTLELGDSALYLCASSLGGGIAYEQYFGPGTRLTVT.

The rearrangement uses TRBV5-6 and TRBJ2-5; D remains unclear. V lost 4 bases, J lost 1 base, and 11 bases lay in between. This CDR3 has 14 residues. The V gene's germline CDR1 is SGHDT and CDR2 YYEEEE. The CDR3 loop is CASSQDILQETQYF. DNA of the CDR3: TGTGCCAGCAGCCAAGACATACTCCAAGAGACCCAGTACTTC.

The J gene is TRBJ2-1, the V gene TRBV24-1; TRBD2 matches 10 bases. The end of the DNA aligns better with TRBJ2-7, so the J call may be wrong. Germline V CDR1 and CDR2: KGHDR, SFDVKD. The CDR3 is 17 residues long. Written as DNA, the CDR3 is TGTGCCACCAGTGGGATAGCGGGGGGCCAGCCCTACAATGAGCAGTACTTC. Protein: CATSGIAGGQPYNEQYF.

V gene TRBV20-1 combines with J gene TRBJ2-1; D is possibly TRBD2 (5 bases). V was shortened by 1 base and J by 6 bases, with 19 bases between the two germline ends. Germline-derived CDR1 and CDR2 are DFQATT and SNEGSKA (reference sequence). This CDR3 comprises 16 residues. Here the CDR3 DNA reads TGCAGTGCTAGAGTCACGATCCACCTCGCGGGCAATGAGCAGTTCTTC. It yields the protein CSARVTIHLAGNEQFF.

Concerning this clonotype: A much larger clone differs by one base, so this may be a read error. This sequence joins TRBV10-3 and TRBJ2-4, with D maybe TRBD2 (5 bases). V shed 3 bases and J shed 13 bases, with 22 bases lying between them. Germline V lookup: CDR1 ENHRY, CDR2 SYGVKD. The CDR3 runs to 15 residues. This CDR3 reads CAISDKSGSYNEQYF. CDR3 nucleotide sequence: TGTGCCATCAGTGACAAGTCGGGGTCCTACAATGAGCAGTACTTC.

This clonotype was seen a few times. The J gene is TRBJ2-7, the V gene TRBV7-2, with 12 bases aligning to TRBD2. This CDR3 spans 14 amino acids. Trimming cost V 7 bases and J 3 bases; bases outside gene matches: 4. Germline V gives CDR1 SGHTA, CDR2 FQGNSA. The CDR3 sequence: CASIATSGSYEQYF. Written as DNA, the CDR3 is TGTGCCAGCATCGCGACTAGCGGGAGCTACGAGCAGTACTTC.

In its sample, this clonotype was seen many times. The rearrangement uses TRBV3-1 and TRBJ2-7; 7 bases match TRBD1. V was clipped by 4 bases and J by 6 bases; unmatched bases: 9. The CDR3 runs to 14 residues. Per the germline V gene, CDR1 is LGHDT and CDR2 is YNNKEL (reference sequence). DNA for the CDR3: TGTGCCAGCAGCCGTACAGGGGTAACAAGCGAGCAGTACTTC. Encoded protein: CASSRTGVTSEQYF.

The chain employs TRBV20-1 and TRBJ1-4; 8 bases match TRBD1. Germline V gene sequence: CDR1 DFQATT, CDR2 SNEGSKA (reference sequence). The CDR3 consists of 14 residues. Germline trimming cut 3 bases from V and 5 bases from J; bases unmatched to any gene: 5. The DNA of the CDR3 is TGCAGTGCTAGGGGACAGGTTGGGAATGAAAAACTGTTTTTT. Residues: CSARGQVGNEKLFF.

The chain has TRBV2 and TRBJ1-2; 10 bases are a match to TRBD1. The CDR3 runs 16 residues. With V trimmed by 2 bases and J by 8 bases, 11 bases remained unmatched. Germline V CDR1 and CDR2: SNHLY, FYNNEI. CDR3 in amino acids: CASSEQAGGTGAGYTF. Written as DNA, the CDR3 is TGTGCCAGCAGTGAACAAGCGGGGGGGACAGGGGCCGGCTACACCTTC.

The gene calls are TRBV15 and TRBJ2-1; D may be TRBD1 (5 bases). V was trimmed by 1 base and J by 8 bases, leaving 9 bases between them. Germline V gives CDR1 LNHNV, CDR2 YYDKDF (reference sequence). The CDR3 loop spans 13 amino acids. The CDR3 DNA reads as TGTGCCACCAGCAGAGGACAGAGTGATGAGCAGTTCTTC. It translates to CATSRGQSDEQFF.

V usage is TRBV12-3 or TRBV12-4 and J usage is TRBJ2-7; a weak D match, TRBD1 (7 bases). Trimming removed 8 bases at V and 1 base at J, with 18 bases between. CDR3 length: 15 amino acids. CDR3 in DNA: TGTGCCAGCGCCACTCAGGGGGGCGGGTCCTACGAGCAGTACTTC. This gives the protein CASATQGGGSYEQYF.

This clonotype was picked up many times. The chain employs TRBV29-1 and TRBJ2-7, with D possibly TRBD2 on 6 matching bases. V shed 1 base and J shed 2 bases, with 9 bases lying between them. CDR1 and CDR2 (germline): SQVTM, ANQGSEA. CDR3 length: 13 amino acids. CDR3 sequence (DNA): TGCAGCGTTGAAGGCGGGGTCCCCTACGAGCAGTACTTC. Translation gives CSVEGGVPYEQYF.

The chain's CDR3 is CASSYGNDQPQHF. DNA for the CDR3: TGTGCCAGCAGTTACGGAAACGATCAGCCCCAGCATTTT. This rearrangement joins TRBV6-6 to TRBJ1-5, with no clear D. This CDR3 is 13 amino acids long. V shed 2 bases and J shed 5 bases, with 7 bases lying between them. Per the germline V gene, CDR1 is MNHNY and CDR2 is SVGAGI (reference sequence).

The chain recombines TRBV20-1 with TRBJ1-2; D is ambiguous. V was clipped by 2 bases and J by 2 bases, with 15 bases between them. The CDR3 consists of 15 residues. The germline V gene has CDR1 DFQATT and CDR2 SNEGSKA (reference sequence). CDR3 sequence reads: CSARNKDGMNYGYTF. DNA for the CDR3: TGCAGTGCTAGAAATAAAGACGGGATGAACTATGGCTACACCTTC.

The rearrangement joins TRBV6-2 or TRBV6-3 to TRBJ2-1; 12 nucleotides line up with TRBD2. CDR1 and CDR2 (germline): MNHEY, SVGEGT. The CDR3 sequence is 17 residues long. J lost 7 bases, V lost 4 bases, and 11 bases had no gene match. The CDR3 DNA reads as TGTGCCAGCAGTTTCGCAGGACTAGCGGGATATGCAAATGAGCAGTTCTTC. It encodes CASSFAGLAGYANEQFF.

This clonotype was picked up a small number of times. V is TRBV7-3 and J is TRBJ1-6, with D perhaps TRBD1 (5 bases). Germline CDR1 is SGHTA and CDR2 is FQGTGA. This CDR3 comprises 17 residues. The V end lost 6 bases, the J end lost 0 bases, and 15 bases lay between the germline ends. The CDR3 reads CASRLPGPSSYNSPLHF. The DNA of the CDR3 is TGTGCCAGCAGACTGCCGGGACCGAGCTCCTATAATTCACCCCTCCACTTT.

This clonotype was recorded a few times. The V and J genes are TRBV18 and TRBJ2-4; D might be TRBD1 or TRBD2, each matching 5 bases. The CDR3 runs to 15 residues. Germline V gene data show CDR1 as KGHSH and CDR2 as LQKENI. V lost 2 bases and J lost 7, with 15 bases in between. The CDR3 sequence: CASSPLIEWGNIQYF. CDR3 DNA: TGTGCCAGCTCACCATTAATCGAGTGGGGGAACATTCAGTACTTC.

This clonotype occurred a few times. This chain connects TRBV4-3 to TRBJ2-4; 12 nucleotides agree with TRBD2. The closer fit of TRBJ2-7 to the DNA end suggests the J call may be wrong. The CDR3 is 17 amino acids. Germline CDR1 is LGHNA and CDR2 is YSLEER. As DNA, the CDR3 is TGCGCCAGCAGCCAAGACTCCCAGGCTAGCGGGAGGGCCGAGCAGTACTTC. As protein: CASSQDSQASGRAEQYF.

The chain employs TRBV28 and TRBJ1-4; D not resolved. V was shortened by 2 bases and J by 3 bases, with 10 bases between the two germline ends. The CDR3 covers 15 residues. CDR1 and CDR2 (germline): MDHEN, SYDVKM. In nucleotides, the CDR3 is TGTGCCAGCAGTTTAGTCAGCCCATCTAATGAAAAACTGTTTTTT. Amino acid sequence: CASSLVSPSNEKLFF.

CDR3 sequence (DNA): TGTGCCAGCAATGCGGGGGCGAACACCGGGGAGCTGTTTTTT. It codes for CASNAGANTGELFF. The gene calls are TRBV6-1 and TRBJ2-2; 7 nucleotides align to TRBD2. Germline values: CDR1 MNHNS, CDR2 SASEGT. The CDR3 totals 14 residues. Trimming cost V 7 bases and J 0 bases; bases outside gene matches: 2.

This clonotype was seen once. The J gene is TRBJ2-2, the V gene TRBV30; 8 nucleotides align to TRBD2. CDR1 is GTSNPN, CDR2 SVGIG, per germline (reference sequence). This CDR3 comprises 14 residues. Trimming cost V 7 bases and J 6 bases; bases outside gene matches: 10. This chain's CDR3 is CALRTSLRSGELFF. The CDR3 coding sequence is TGTGCCTTGAGGACTAGCCTAAGATCCGGGGAGCTGTTTTTT.

This clonotype has a handful of counts. V and J are TRBV6-2 or TRBV6-3 and TRBJ2-7; 9 bases map to TRBD2. With V trimmed by 2 bases and J by 3 bases, 8 bases remained unmatched. The germline V gene encodes CDR1 MNHEY and CDR2 SVGEGT. This CDR3 has 16 amino acids. The CDR3 DNA reads as TGTGCCAGCAGTTACGGTGGCGGGGGGGCAGTCTACGAGCAGTACTTC. Translation: CASSYGGGGAVYEQYF.

CDR3 sequence (DNA): TGCGCCAGCAACGGGGAAGCTTACGAGCAGTTCTTC. Protein sequence: CASNGEAYEQFF. The chain uses TRBV5-1 and TRBJ2-1; perhaps TRBD2 as D (5 bases). The CDR3 consists of 12 residues. Germline values: CDR1 SGHRS, CDR2 YFSETQ. Trimming took 6 bases from V and 10 from J, leaving 14 bases between them.